The present entry profiles one T cell receptor (beta chain) with its context. This specimen comes from a study of OX40 agonist ivuxolimab in advanced cancers. Study summary: Partial responses were achieved by three patients: one hepatocellular carcinoma, two cutaneous melanoma.

Trimming removed 5 bases at V and 0 bases at J, with 14 bases between. Germline CDR1 MNHEY, CDR2 SMNVEV (reference sequence). CDR3 length: 16 residues. The repertoire was sequenced with immunoSEQ multiplex PCR; TCRdb's copy has only in-frame clones and lacks some. The sample lists tens of thousands of clones; approximately 84% were seen once. Sequenced here: CD4+ or CD8+ T cells sorted from blood, sampled in a trial of the OX40 agonist ivuxolimab. The chain joins TRBV27 to TRBJ1-3; no definite D call. This clonotype was sampled from an adult with an advanced solid tumor such as melanoma, head and neck, liver or kidney cancer. CDR3 DNA sequence: TGTGCCAGCAGTCCTCATTCGCCGGGCTCTGGAAACACCATATATTTT. Its protein is CASSPHSPGSGNTIYF.